Below, one T cell receptor (beta chain) is given with its context. No antigen is known for it. These data belong to a study of memory CD4+ T cells and cytomegalovirus serostatus. About the study: Of the healthy Belgian adults, fewer than 10 were CMV seropositive and 24 seronegative.

Notes on the study in general: Suggested: most of the CMV-linked TCR signature lies in CD4+ memory cells. Repertoires predicted CMV serostatus with median bootstrapped AUC of about 0.95.

Single viable CD3+CD4+CD8-CD45RO+ cells were sorted as the memory CD4+ T cells. The table came from immunoSEQ multiplex PCR; TCRdb's copy has only in-frame clones and leaves some out. The table has approximately 92,000 clones, 75% to 90% seen once. The length of the CDR3 is 15 residues. Germline CDR1 is SGHTA and CDR2 is FQGNSA. The J segment lost 2 bases and the V segment lost 5 bases, leaving 8 bases of the junction unmatched. The sample comprised memory CD4+ T cells from blood. The sequence came from an adult in good health and CMV-seropositive. The genes are TRBV7-2 and TRBJ2-7, with 8 bases matching TRBD1. The CDR3 coding sequence is TGTGCCAGCAGCCCCGGACAGGGAATTACCTACGAGCAGTACTTC. Translation gives CASSPGQGITYEQYF. The whole variable domain, remainder taken from reference TRBV7-2 and TRBJ2-7, is GAGVSQSPSNKVTEKGKDVELRCDPISGHTALYWYRQSLGQGLEFLIYFQGNSAPDKSGLPSDRFSAERTGGSVSTLTIQRTQQEDSAVYLCASSPGQGITYEQYFGPGTRLTVT.